The 9 T cell receptor beta chains below come from one sample, sequenced in a study of post-analysis software for immune sequencing data. Their antigen targets remain unknown. Overall study findings and caveats: Controls showed lower frequencies than patients for roughly five TRBV segments, and TRBV5-6, TRBV5-1 and TRBV20-1 were among these.

TCR beta libraries were prepared from cDNA with unique molecular identifiers. TCRdb fed the PCR reads into MiXCR, producing one record per CDR3 protein. The table shows about 200,000 distinct CDR3 sequences, with approximately 28% occurring only once. The sequenced material came from blood. The receptors were gathered from a girl under 18 with multiple sclerosis.

This clonotype appeared a few times. The CDR3 region is CASSLSFERNNEKLFF. DNA of the CDR3: TGCGCCAGCAGCTTGTCGTTCGAACGGAATAATGAAAAACTGTTTTTT. The rearrangement joins TRBV5-1 to TRBJ1-4, with unresolved D. Trimming cost V 1 base and J 4 bases, with 14 bases left between them. Germline V gives CDR1 SGHRS, CDR2 YFSETQ. The CDR3 is 16 amino acids.

Many counts were recorded for this clonotype. The CDR3 DNA is TGCGCCAGCAGCTTGGATGTCAGGGCGTCAAATGAGCAGTTCTTC. Amino acids: CASSLDVRASNEQFF. The rearrangement joins TRBV5-1 to TRBJ2-1, with a weak D call TRBD1 (5 bases). Germline V gene sequence: CDR1 SGHRS, CDR2 YFSETQ. This CDR3 has 15 residues. V was shortened by 0 bases and J by 7 bases, with 14 bases between the two germline ends.

V and J are TRBV14 and TRBJ1-2; a weak D match, TRBD1 (6 bases). This CDR3 spans 13 amino acids. From germline, CDR1 is SGHDN and CDR2 FVKESK. V was trimmed by 4 bases and J by 8 bases, leaving 14 bases between them. CDR3 nucleotides: TGTGCCAGCAGCCCTGCCGGGACACCGGGCTACACCTTC. It specifies CASSPAGTPGYTF.

This clonotype was observed a handful of times. One end of the junction is discordant with germline, which a read error may explain. This chain links TRBV12-3 or TRBV12-4 with TRBJ2-3; the match to TRBD2 covers 7 bases. CDR3 length equals 16 residues. DNA of the CDR3: TGTGCCAGCAGTCCACGACTAGCTGCAGGACCAGATGCGCAGTATTTT. It codes for CASSPRLAAGPDAQYF.

In the case of this clonotype: A much larger clone differs by one base, so this may be a read error. This rearrangement joins TRBV20-1 to TRBJ1-1; D unclear. The germline V gene has CDR1 DFQATT and CDR2 SNEGSKA (reference sequence). The CDR3 is 11 residues long. The DNA for the CDR3 is TGCAGTGCTCCCTTGAACACTGTAGCTTTCTTT. Encoded protein: CSAPLNTVAFF.

This clonotype has only a few counts. V gene TRBV27 combines with J gene TRBJ2-4, with unresolved D. Trimming left V 3 bases short and J 12 bases short, with 21 bases between. The CDR3 is made up of 15 amino acids. Germline V gene data show CDR1 as MNHEY and CDR2 as SMNVEV (reference sequence). CDR3 residues: CASSFARRSGDTQYF. CDR3 coding DNA: TGTGCCAGCAGTTTTGCGCGCAGGTCCGGAGACACTCAGTACTTC.

The chain has TRBV9 and TRBJ2-4, with a tentative D call TRBD2 (6 bases). Trimming removed 3 bases at V and 9 bases at J, with 19 bases between. Germline-derived CDR1 and CDR2 are SGDLS and YYNGEE. The CDR3 spans 15 residues. CDR3 amino acids: CASSAPGLLGGIQYF. The CDR3 bases are TGTGCCAGCAGCGCGCCGGGACTCCTGGGTGGCATTCAGTACTTC.

This clonotype has just a few counts. The gene calls are TRBV5-1 and TRBJ1-5; TRBD1 matches at 12 bases. The CDR3 is made up of 15 amino acids. The V and J ends lost 4 bases and 6 bases, in that order; junction bases with no gene match: 5. Per the germline V gene, CDR1 is SGHRS and CDR2 is YFSETQ. The CDR3: CASSPGTGGLQPQHF. The CDR3 nucleotides read TGCGCCAGCAGCCCCGGGACAGGGGGCCTTCAGCCCCAGCATTTT.

In its sample, this clonotype was seen many times. CDR3: CASSPWTSGTYNEQFF. CDR3 nucleotide sequence: TGTGCCAGCAGCCCATGGACTAGCGGAACCTACAATGAGCAGTTCTTC. This rearrangement joins TRBV9 to TRBJ2-1; 10 bases map to TRBD2. Germline-derived CDR1 and CDR2 are SGDLS and YYNGEE. The CDR3 runs 16 residues. Trimming took 4 bases from V and 2 from J; bases not matched to a gene: 6.